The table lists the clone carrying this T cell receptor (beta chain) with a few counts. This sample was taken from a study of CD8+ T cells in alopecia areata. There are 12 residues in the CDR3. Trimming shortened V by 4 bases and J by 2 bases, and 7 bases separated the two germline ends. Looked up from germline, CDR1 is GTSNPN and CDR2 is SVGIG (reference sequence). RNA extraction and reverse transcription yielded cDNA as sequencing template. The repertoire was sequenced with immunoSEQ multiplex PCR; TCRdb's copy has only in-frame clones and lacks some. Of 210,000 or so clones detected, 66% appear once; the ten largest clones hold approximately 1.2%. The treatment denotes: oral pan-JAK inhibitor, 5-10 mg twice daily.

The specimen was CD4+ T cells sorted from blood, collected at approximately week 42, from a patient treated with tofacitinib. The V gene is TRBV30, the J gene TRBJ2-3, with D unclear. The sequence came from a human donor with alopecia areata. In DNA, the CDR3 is TGTGCCTGGACCACGGACACAGATACGCAGTATTTT. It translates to CAWTTDTDTQYF.